This T cell receptor beta chain was sequenced during a study of blood T cell repertoires in COVID-19. Living in about two dozen US areas, the participants were between roughly 18 and 95 years of age. Grouping used clinical history reported by participants in a survey and questionnaire. The recovered donors of Cohort 3 showed two negative PCRs, clearance, or symptom resolution. This CDR3 region has 18 residues. V was clipped by 3 bases and J by 8 bases; unmatched bases: 17. Germline V gene lookup returns CDR1 LNHNV and CDR2 YYDKDF (reference sequence). How the authors handled the data: Reference gene primer amplification gave estimated nucleated cell counts. Sequenced by immunoSEQ multiplex PCR; TCRdb stores in-frame clones only, minus some. The DNA was the basis for D and trimming; V, J and clone size are from that table. The sample holds 150,000 to 200,000 clones, approximately 87% seen once.

The chain employs TRBV15 and TRBJ1-5, with 9 bases aligning to TRBD1. Input material: PBMCs or T cells enriched from blood (not recorded which). The clonotype comes from a woman between 45 and 60 years old who had recovered from COVID-19. The DNA for the CDR3 is TGTGCCACCAGCAGTCCCCACGCCCCGGGACAGGGAATGGAGCCCCAGCATTTT. The encoded protein is CATSSPHAPGQGMEPQHF.